A single T cell receptor (beta chain) is shown here with its context. The antigen is undetermined. The method was immunoSEQ multiplex PCR; TCRdb's version includes in-frame clones alone and lacks a portion of them. This table has 150,000 or so clones, roughly 90% appearing once. The sample originates from a study of T cell responses to AZD1222 COVID-19 vaccine. CDR1 SEHNR and CDR2 FQNEAQ come from the germline V gene (reference sequence). This CDR3 comprises 15 residues. V dropped 4 bases and J dropped 10; count of bases not matched to a gene: 8. Broader study findings: Only a handful of people who got AZD1222 tested seropositive at baseline. Mapped onto spike, vaccine-associated CD4 TCRs spanned it and were dominant at 160-218 and 743-854. Clonal diversity may have been underestimated in mostly white British donors.

This TCR was recovered from an adult in good health. Here the sequenced sample was peripheral blood, taken on day 0 of AZD1222 vaccination. This sequence joins TRBV7-9 and TRBJ1-4, with 11 bases fitting TRBD1. CDR3 protein: CASSWRDRGTAKLFF. CDR3 nucleotides: TGTGCCAGCAGCTGGAGGGACAGGGGGACCGCAAAACTGTTTTTT. The full variable domain, with the rest looked up from reference TRBV7-9 and TRBJ1-4, is DTGVSQNPRHKITKRGQNVTFRCDPISEHNRLYWYRQTLGQGPEFLTYFQNEAQLEKSRLLSDRFSAERPKGSFSTLEIQRTEQGDSAMYLCASSWRDRGTAKLFFGSGTQLSVL.